This entry describes one T cell receptor (beta chain). What it binds is unknown. This sample is part of a study of cytomegalovirus exposure and HLA in healthy donors. Clones were sequenced by immunoSEQ multiplex PCR, and TCRdb holds only the in-frame ones, with some missing. The table lists more than 95,000 clones, about 87% of them singletons. Study-wide points: Using the classifier, cytomegalovirus status was reportedly diagnosed with high specificity and sensitivity.

The CDR3 is made up of 12 amino acids. The ends were cut back, 8 bases at V and 7 bases at J, with 12 bases in the middle. From germline, CDR1 is LNHDA and CDR2 SQIVND (reference sequence). What was sequenced was PBMCs. The J gene is TRBJ1-5, the V gene TRBV19; tentatively, D is TRBD1 (5 bases). The receptor was isolated from a young man in good health and CMV-seronegative. CDR3 nucleotides: TGTGCCAGTTCAGGGAACGACCAGCCCCAGCATTTT. Translating gives CASSGNDQPQHF.